What follows are 25 T cell receptor beta chains derived from one specimen sequenced in a study of blood T cell repertoires in COVID-19. Sequencing used immunoSEQ multiplex PCR; TCRdb keeps in-frame clones, though not all of them. Found here are approximately 250,000 clones, 86% of them singletons; the top ten hold around 8.8%. The specimen sequenced was peripheral blood. The receptors derive from a man aged 35-49 years with active or convalescent COVID-19.

This clone came up a few times. V gene TRBV20-1 combines with J gene TRBJ1-2, with TRBD1 matching 7 bases. With V trimmed by 3 bases and J by 0 bases, 7 bases remained unmatched. Germline values: CDR1 DFQATT, CDR2 SNEGSKA (reference sequence). The CDR3 runs to 15 residues. DNA for the CDR3: TGCAGTGCTAGTCCACAGGGGAGCACTAACTATGGCTACACCTTC. Its translation: CSASPQGSTNYGYTF.

The chain has TRBV9 and TRBJ2-7; 13 positions agree with TRBD2. The germline CDR1 and CDR2 sequences are SGDLS and YYNGEE. With 0 bases clipped from V and 7 bases from J, the junction kept 7 bases outside the gene matches. This CDR3 has 16 amino acids. The CDR3: CASSVGGGTSGDEQYF. CDR3 sequence (DNA): TGTGCCAGCAGCGTAGGGGGCGGGACTAGCGGGGATGAGCAGTACTTC. The full variable domain, with the rest looked up from reference TRBV9 and TRBJ2-7, is DSGVTQTPKHLITATGQRVTLRCSPRSGDLSVYWYQQSLDQGLQFLIQYYNGEERAKGNILERFSAQQFPDLHSELNLSSLELGDSALYFCASSVGGGTSGDEQYFGPGTRLTVT.

The chain has TRBV15 and TRBJ2-2; 9 positions match TRBD1. Unmatched junction bases numbered 6, after V lost 5 bases and J lost 2 bases. This CDR3 spans 16 amino acids. Germline V lookup: CDR1 LNHNV, CDR2 YYDKDF (reference sequence). CDR3 coding DNA: TGTGCCACCAGCGGAAGGACAGGGGTAAACACCGGGGAGCTGTTTTTT. This translates into CATSGRTGVNTGELFF.

The V and J genes are TRBV2 and TRBJ2-7; 8 positions agree with TRBD2. The germline CDR1 and CDR2 sequences are SNHLY and FYNNEI. This CDR3 has 18 residues. V lost 2 bases to trimming and J lost 4 bases; unmatched junction nucleotides: 16. CDR3 protein: CASSELRVGLAGLYEQYF. DNA for the CDR3: TGTGCCAGCAGTGAATTGAGGGTGGGTCTAGCGGGCCTTTACGAGCAGTACTTC.

The V and J genes are TRBV28 and TRBJ1-3; 7 bases map to TRBD1. This CDR3 contains 17 residues. Germline V gene sequence: CDR1 MDHEN, CDR2 SYDVKM. The trim removed 3 bases at V and 0 bases at J, leaving 8 bases unmatched. The CDR3 DNA reads as TGTGCCAGCAGTTTTCTGGGACAGACGGACTCTGGAAACACCATATATTTT. As protein: CASSFLGQTDSGNTIYF. The complete variable domain, with remaining parts taken from reference TRBV28 and TRBJ1-3, reads DVKVTQSSRYLVKRTGEKVFLECVQDMDHENMFWYRQDPGLGLRLIYFSYDVKMKEKGDIPEGYSVSREKKERFSLILESASTNQTSMYLCASSFLGQTDSGNTIYFGEGSWLTVV.

This rearrangement joins TRBV9 to TRBJ2-7; 7 nucleotides match TRBD1. V shed 3 bases and J 3 bases; nucleotides not matched to a gene: 3. The CDR3 covers 13 residues. Germline V gene sequence: CDR1 SGDLS, CDR2 YYNGEE. This CDR3 is CASSAGQDYEQYF. As DNA, the CDR3 is TGTGCCAGCAGCGCTGGACAGGACTACGAGCAGTACTTC.

The CDR3 loop is CASSIVAAGEEETQYF. The DNA of the CDR3 is TGTGCCAGTAGTATAGTGGCGGCGGGAGAGGAGGAGACCCAGTACTTC. The chain couples TRBV19 to TRBJ2-5; 7 positions match TRBD2. Germline V lookup: CDR1 LNHDA, CDR2 SQIVND (reference sequence). V lost 1 base to trimming and J lost 5 bases; unmatched junction nucleotides: 10. The CDR3 loop spans 16 amino acids.

This chain uses TRBV27 with TRBJ1-3; TRBD1 matches at 7 bases. Per the germline V gene, CDR1 is MNHEY and CDR2 is SMNVEV (reference sequence). The CDR3 contains 15 residues. V lost 4 bases, J lost 4 bases, and 7 bases stayed unmatched. The CDR3 sequence is CASSSLGTAGNTIYF. The CDR3 DNA reads TGTGCCAGCAGTTCACTTGGGACAGCGGGAAACACCATATATTTT.

V and J are TRBV19 and TRBJ2-7; 10 bases align to TRBD2. The V segment lost 6 bases and the J segment 0 bases; nucleotides outside the gene matches: 2. From germline, CDR1 is LNHDA and CDR2 SQIVND (reference sequence). This CDR3 region has 14 residues. CDR3 amino acids: CASSPSGSSYEQYF. The CDR3 DNA follows: TGTGCCAGTAGCCCTAGCGGGAGCTCCTACGAGCAGTACTTC.

The chain has TRBV2 and TRBJ1-5; no firm D call. This CDR3 contains 14 residues. Trimming removed 3 bases at V and 1 base at J, with 7 bases between. CDR1 is SNHLY, CDR2 FYNNEI, per germline. CDR3 in amino acids: CASSENRSNQPQHF. CDR3 DNA: TGTGCCAGCAGTGAGAATCGGAGCAATCAGCCCCAGCATTTT.

Ten or more counts support this clone. This CDR3 reads CASSVEVGTSGGALSDTQYF. CDR3 nucleotides: TGTGCCAGCAGCGTAGAAGTTGGGACTAGCGGGGGGGCCTTGTCGGATACGCAGTATTTT. The V and J genes are TRBV9 and TRBJ2-3; 16 bases align to TRBD2. The CDR3 extends over 20 amino acids. V shed 0 bases and J 6 bases; nucleotides not matched to a gene: 13. Germline CDR1 SGDLS, CDR2 YYNGEE.

The rearrangement joins TRBV7-9 to TRBJ2-1; D not certain. Germline CDR1 reads SEHNR; CDR2 reads FQNEAQ (reference sequence). This CDR3 is 13 amino acids long. The ends were cut back, 7 bases at V and 0 bases at J, with 7 bases in the middle. CDR3 nucleotides: TGTGCCAGCAAGAGAAGCTCCTACAATGAGCAGTTCTTC. Its protein is CASKRSSYNEQFF.

The chain carries TRBV5-1 and TRBJ2-2; D gene ambiguous. CDR1 is SGHRS, CDR2 YFSETQ, per germline. The CDR3 is 18 residues long. Trimming took off 2 bases at V and 2 bases at J, with 19 bases between the two ends. The CDR3 loop reads CASSFLGRTNPNTGELFF. CDR3 coding DNA: TGCGCCAGCAGCTTTTTGGGCCGCACAAACCCAAACACCGGGGAGCTGTTTTTT.

The chain uses TRBV6-5 and TRBJ2-7; 12 bases agree with TRBD2. The germline CDR1 and CDR2 sequences are MNHEY and SVGAGI. V was clipped by 7 bases and J by 5 bases; unmatched bases: 6. The CDR3 covers 14 residues. CDR3 sequence: CASTPTSGRDEQYF. The CDR3, as DNA: TGTGCCAGCACCCCGACTAGCGGGAGAGACGAGCAGTACTTC.

This chain uses TRBV25-1 with TRBJ1-2; D call uncertain. The germline V gene encodes CDR1 MGHDK and CDR2 SYGVNS. V gave up 4 bases and J gave up 5 bases, with 11 bases separating them. There are 13 residues in the CDR3. The CDR3 DNA reads as TGTGCCAGCAGTGTTCCAGGACTTTATGGCTACACCTTC. Translated: CASSVPGLYGYTF.

In its sample, this clone was seen a few times. The chain joins TRBV2 to TRBJ1-5, with 8 bases fitting TRBD1. The length of the CDR3 is 14 residues. J was trimmed by 6 bases and V by 4 bases; bases with no gene match: 5. Germline V gene lookup returns CDR1 SNHLY and CDR2 FYNNEI. CDR3 sequence: CASSGQGFSQPQHF. The CDR3 coding sequence is TGTGCCAGCAGTGGACAGGGGTTTAGTCAGCCCCAGCATTTT.

This clone was seen just once. The J gene is TRBJ2-3, the V gene TRBV2; perhaps TRBD1 as D (6 bases). V gave up 6 bases and J gave up 2 bases, with 12 bases separating them. Per the germline V gene, CDR1 is SNHLY and CDR2 is FYNNEI. This CDR3 has 14 amino acids. The DNA for the CDR3 is TGTGCCAGCAGATTGACAGGTCCCACAGATACGCAGTATTTT. It is translated as CASRLTGPTDTQYF. Supplemented by reference TRBV2 and TRBJ2-3, the full variable domain reads EPEVTQTPSHQVTQMGQEVILRCVPISNHLYFYWYRQILGQKVEFLVSFYNNEISEKSEIFDDQFSVERPDGSNFTLKIRSTKLEDSAMYFCASRLTGPTDTQYFGPGTRLTVL.

J is TRBJ1-1 and V is TRBV28; maybe TRBD1 (5 bases). Trimming shortened V by 4 bases and J by 9 bases, and 15 bases separated the two germline ends. CDR1 is MDHEN and CDR2 is SYDVKM in the germline V gene. The CDR3 is 13 amino acids. The CDR3 DNA reads TGTGCCAGCAGTTCAACGATAAGGGGTCAAGCTTTCTTT. This codes for CASSSTIRGQAFF.

This clone occurred once. This chain joins TRBV19 and TRBJ1-5; D might be TRBD1 (6 bases). CDR3 length equals 13 residues. Germline CDR1 and CDR2: LNHDA and SQIVND (reference sequence). V was pared by 5 bases and J by 3 bases, with 8 bases between. The CDR3 DNA reads TGTGCCAGTAGTGACAGGACCAATCAGCCCCAGCATTTT. It translates to CASSDRTNQPQHF. The full variable domain, its missing parts supplied by reference TRBV19 and TRBJ1-5, is DGGITQSPKYLFRKEGQNVTLSCEQNLNHDAMYWYRQDPGQGLRLIYYSQIVNDFQKGDIAEGYSVSREKKESFPLTVTSAQKNPTAFYLCASSDRTNQPQHFGDGTRLSIL.

The J gene is TRBJ2-1, the V gene TRBV5-1, with TRBD2 matching over 7 bases. This CDR3 is 15 amino acids long. V lost 4 bases and J lost 2; bases outside the gene matches: 6. Germline CDR1 and CDR2: SGHRS and YFSETQ. CDR3 in amino acids: CASSEVGGTYNEQFF. The DNA for the CDR3 is TGCGCCAGCAGCGAGGTGGGGGGGACCTACAATGAGCAGTTCTTC.

The V gene is TRBV6-5, the J gene TRBJ2-3, with TRBD2 matching 7 bases. V lost 6 bases and J lost 4; bases outside the gene matches: 4. The CDR3 has 13 amino acids. Germline CDR1 MNHEY, CDR2 SVGAGI. In nucleotides, the CDR3 is TGTGCCAGCAGGGGAGGGTACGCAGATACGCAGTATTTT. This translates into CASRGGYADTQYF.

The V gene is TRBV11-2, the J gene TRBJ2-3, with 11 bases identical to TRBD2. Trimming removed 5 bases from V and 5 bases from J; junction bases left unmatched: 9. This CDR3 is built from 16 residues. The germline V gene has CDR1 SGHAT and CDR2 FQNNGV. The CDR3 loop is CASSLIAGGPVDTQYF. The DNA for the CDR3 is TGTGCCAGCAGCCTTATAGCGGGAGGGCCGGTAGATACGCAGTATTTT.

This chain connects TRBV27 to TRBJ1-3, with 8 bases fitting TRBD1. The junction had 10 bases not matched to a gene; V was cut back by 2 bases and J by 4 bases. The CDR3 loop spans 17 amino acids. The germline V gene has CDR1 MNHEY and CDR2 SMNVEV (reference sequence). CDR3 region: CASSLEPPGGAGNTIYF. The CDR3 DNA reads as TGTGCCAGCAGTTTAGAACCCCCAGGGGGCGCCGGAAACACCATATATTTT.

The chain combines TRBV5-4 with TRBJ1-1, with D maybe TRBD1 (5 bases). Germline V lookup: CDR1 SGHNT, CDR2 YYREEE (reference sequence). The CDR3 is 13 amino acids. The V and J ends lost 4 bases and 8 bases respectively, with 15 bases between them. The chain's CDR3 is CASSPERQREAFF. The CDR3 bases are TGTGCCAGCAGCCCGGAGAGACAGAGAGAAGCTTTCTTT.

V is TRBV4-1 and J is TRBJ2-3; TRBD1 aligns across 7 bases. J gave up 4 bases and V 1 base, and 5 bases lay outside the gene matches. Germline V gene lookup returns CDR1 MGHRA and CDR2 YSYEKL. The CDR3 runs to 15 residues. This chain's CDR3 is CASSQVTGVSDTQYF. The CDR3 nucleotides read TGCGCCAGCAGCCAAGTAACAGGGGTTTCAGATACGCAGTATTTT.